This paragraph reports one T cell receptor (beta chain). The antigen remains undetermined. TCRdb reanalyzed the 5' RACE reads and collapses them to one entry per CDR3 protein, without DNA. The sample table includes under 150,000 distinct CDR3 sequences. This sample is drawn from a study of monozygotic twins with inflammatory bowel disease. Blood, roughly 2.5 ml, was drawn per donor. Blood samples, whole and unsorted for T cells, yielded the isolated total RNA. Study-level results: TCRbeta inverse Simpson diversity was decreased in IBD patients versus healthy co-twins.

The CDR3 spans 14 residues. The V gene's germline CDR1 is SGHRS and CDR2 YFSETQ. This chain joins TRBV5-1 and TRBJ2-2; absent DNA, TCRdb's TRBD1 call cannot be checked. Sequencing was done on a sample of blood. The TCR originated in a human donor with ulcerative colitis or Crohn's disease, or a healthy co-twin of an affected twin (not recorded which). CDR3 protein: CASSAGQNTGELFF.